The rows below give T cell receptor beta chains drawn from one sample of a study of blood T cell repertoires in COVID-19. Assay: immunoSEQ multiplex PCR; the TCRdb copy retains only in-frame clones and omits some. The profile covers about 75,000 clones, with roughly 86% appearing a single time and almost 6.5% taken by the ten largest. Specimen: peripheral blood. The receptor set was obtained from a woman between 50 and 59 years old with acute or convalescent COVID-19. Each CDR3 is given with its conserved first and last residue. D genes are given only for firm matches. Size is stated for part of the rows, as once, few or many counts, or as a class when the clone is expanded.

>-|-|TRBV7-8|TRBJ1-6|15
TGTGCCAGCAGCTCACAGAGCTCCTATAATTCACCCCTCCACTTT
CASSSQSSYNSPLHF
>TRBD1|-|TRBV29-1|TRBJ1-1|11
TGCAGCGTGGACAGGGGCACTGAAGCTTTCTTT
CSVDRGTEAFF
>TRBD2|-|TRBV2|TRBJ2-3|15
TGTGCCAGCAGTGATCGGGGGGGGAGAACAGATACGCAGTATTTT
CASSDRGGRTDTQYF
>-|once|TRBV6-6|TRBJ1-1|13
TGTGCCAGCAGTTACACGACAGCTTATGAAGCTTTCTTT
CASSYTTAYEAFF
>TRBD1|-|TRBV12-3/TRBV12-4|TRBJ1-2|13
TGTGCCAGCATTCCCGGGACAGGGGATGGCTACACCTTC
CASIPGTGDGYTF
>TRBD1|-|TRBV7-2|TRBJ1-3|18
TGTGCCAGCAGCCCTCCCGGGACAGGGGCGAGCTCTGGAAACACCATATATTTT
CASSPPGTGASSGNTIYF
>TRBD1|-|TRBV10-2|TRBJ1-2|15
TGCGCCATCCTACAGGCAGGGACAGAAGGAGTTGGCTACACCTTC
CAILQAGTEGVGYTF
>TRBD1|-|TRBV9|TRBJ1-6|15
TGTGCCAGCAGCGTTACAGGGGCTTCCAATTCACCCCTCCACTTT
CASSVTGASNSPLHF
>TRBD2|-|TRBV6-5|TRBJ2-3|14
TGTGCCAGCAGGGGGCTAGCGGAAACAGATACGCAGTATTTT
CASRGLAETDTQYF
>TRBD1|-|TRBV5-5|TRBJ1-2|13
TGTGCCAGCAGCCCACAGGGGGCTTATGGCTACACCTTC
CASSPQGAYGYTF
>-|-|TRBV6-5|TRBJ2-5|13
TGTGCCAGCAGTTACGACGGGCAAGAGACCCAGTACTTC
CASSYDGQETQYF
>-|-|TRBV5-1|TRBJ1-1|13
TGCGCCAGCAACCCGGGGGAGAACACTGAAGCTTTCTTT
CASNPGENTEAFF
>TRBD2|once|TRBV7-2|TRBJ2-5|17
TGTGCCAGCAGCTCAGTACCAGCTAGCGGGAGTTCTAAGACCCAGTACTTC
CASSSVPASGSSKTQYF
>-|-|TRBV2|TRBJ2-6|14
TGTGCCAGCAGCAATGAGTTTGAGGCCAACGTCCTGACTTTC
CASSNEFEANVLTF
>-|once|TRBV10-3|TRBJ1-5|14
TGTGCCATCAGTGAATCCCCAGGCGATCAGCCCCAGCATTTT
CAISESPGDQPQHF
>TRBD1|-|TRBV7-8|TRBJ1-5|16
TGTGCCAGCAGCCTGGGGACAGGGGGTCTAAATCAGCCCCAGCATTTT
CASSLGTGGLNQPQHF
>TRBD1|-|TRBV7-2|TRBJ1-4|15
TGTGCCAGCAGCTCTTGGGGGAGAGGGGGCGAAAAACTGTTTTTT
CASSSWGRGGEKLFF
>-|-|TRBV2|TRBJ2-7|11
TGTGCCAGCAGTGCCACAGGGGAGCAGTACTTC
CASSATGEQYF
>TRBD1|-|TRBV27|TRBJ1-5|16
TGTGCCAGCGCGCAGCGGTGGACAGGGTTTGATCAGCCCCAGCATTTT
CASAQRWTGFDQPQHF
>-|-|TRBV30|TRBJ2-1|14
TGTGCCTGGAGTCGGGAGTACTCCTACAATGAGCAGTTCTTC
CAWSREYSYNEQFF
>-|-|TRBV28|TRBJ2-7|16
TGTGCCAGCAGTTCCCCTGCGGCAGCGAGACCCTACGAGCAGTACTTC
CASSSPAAARPYEQYF
>TRBD2|-|TRBV6-1|TRBJ2-7|15
TGTGCCAGCAGTGAAGGGGTAGCGGGCTCCTACGAGCAGTACTTC
CASSEGVAGSYEQYF
>TRBD2|few|TRBV18|TRBJ2-5|16
TGTGCCAGCTCACAGGGACTAGCGGGGGGCCAAGAGACCCAGTACTTC
CASSQGLAGGQETQYF
>-|once|TRBV7-8|TRBJ2-1|15
TGTGCCAGCAGCTTAGAGCGGGCAAGTCATAATGAGCAGTTCTTC
CASSLERASHNEQFF
>-|-|TRBV4-1|TRBJ1-2|13
TGCGCCAGCAGCCAAGCCGGCGGCTATGGCTACACCTTC
CASSQAGGYGYTF
>TRBD1|-|TRBV6-6|TRBJ1-6|20
TGTGCCAGCAGCGGCGGGCCAAACAGCAGGGGGAGCTCCTATAATTCACCCCTCCACTTT
CASSGGPNSRGSSYNSPLHF
>-|-|TRBV23-1|TRBJ1-2|14
TGCGCCAGCAGTCAATCGGCCGATAACTATGGCTACACCTTC
CASSQSADNYGYTF
>-|once|TRBV30|TRBJ1-1|12
TGTGCCTGGAGGGGCCTGAACACTGAAGCTTTCTTT
CAWRGLNTEAFF
>-|-|TRBV24-1|TRBJ2-2|14
TGTGCCACCAGTGATTTGGGGGGCTCCGGGGAGCTGTTTTTT
CATSDLGGSGELFF
>-|-|TRBV6-5|TRBJ1-1|12
TGTGCCACCCTATTCGGGGGAACTGAAGCTTTCTTT
CATLFGGTEAFF
>TRBD1|-|TRBV5-6|TRBJ1-3|18
TGTGCCAGCAGCCCCGGGACAGGGGGCTTTATTTCTGGAAACACCATATATTTT
CASSPGTGGFISGNTIYF
>-|-|TRBV9|TRBJ1-6|15
TGTGCCAGCAGCCCTAACCAGGGGCCAAATTCACCCCTCCACTTT
CASSPNQGPNSPLHF
>-|-|TRBV5-1|TRBJ1-1|15
TGCGCCAGCAGCTTGGCCGGGAGCCCGAACACTGAAGCTTTCTTT
CASSLAGSPNTEAFF
>-|-|TRBV6-1|TRBJ1-4|14
TGTGCCAGCAGTGATCCGGCTCAGCGTGAAAAACTGTTTTTT
CASSDPAQREKLFF
>TRBD2|-|TRBV29-1|TRBJ2-5|14
TGCAGCGCACGGACTAGCGGGAGTCGGGAGACCCAGTACTTC
CSARTSGSRETQYF